This T cell receptor beta chain emerged from a study of tumor-infiltrating lymphocytes in primary liver carcinoma. Making TCR beta cDNA involved roughly 500 ng total RNA and a constant-region primer. Libraries of TCR beta came from three nested multiplex PCR rounds with slightly modified ARM-PCR. Each of the first two PCR rounds ran nine to ten cycles with TRBV1-TRBV30 forward and C-beta reverse primers. TCRdb used MiXCR to reprocess the multiplex PCR reads, holding one entry per CDR3 protein. The table shows about 180,000 distinct CDR3 sequences, with over 50% occurring only once. RNA was extracted from whole blood without cell sorting, alongside germline DNA. The CDR3 runs 14 residues. V shed 1 base and J shed 7 bases, with 13 bases lying between them.

The TCR comes from a man aged 35 to 55 with primary liver carcinoma and hepatitis B virus infection. This chain links TRBV12-3 or TRBV12-4 with TRBJ1-2; no definite D call. The material sequenced was peripheral blood. CDR3 loop: CASSLGVLGPGYTF. The CDR3, as DNA: TGTGCCAGCAGTTTAGGAGTACTCGGGCCTGGCTACACCTTC.